The 26 T cell receptor beta chains listed next were all sequenced from one sample in a study of OX40 agonist ivuxolimab in advanced cancers. Assay: immunoSEQ multiplex PCR; the TCRdb copy retains only in-frame clones and omits some. Among around 73,000 clones listed, 85% to 90% were seen once. The sample here was CD4+ or CD8+ T cells sorted from blood, taken in a trial of the OX40 agonist ivuxolimab. All receptors come from an adult with an advanced solid tumor such as melanoma, head and neck, liver or kidney cancer.

This chain uses TRBV7-8 with TRBJ2-3; 8 positions agree with TRBD1. Unmatched junction bases numbered 16, after V lost 3 bases and J lost 5 bases. The germline gives CDR1 SGHVS, CDR2 FQNEAQ. The CDR3 has 18 amino acids. Here the CDR3 DNA reads TGTGCCAGCAGCTTTCAAGCACAGGGGGAGGAGACGGGAGATACGCAGTATTTT. Encoded protein: CASSFQAQGEETGDTQYF.

The chain couples TRBV7-2 to TRBJ2-5; D is ambiguous. Per the germline V gene, CDR1 is SGHTA and CDR2 is FQGNSA. This CDR3 has 13 residues. The V end was cut by 7 bases, the J end by 2 bases, with 11 bases between. DNA of the CDR3: TGTGCCAGCACCCGTCGTCTACAAGAGACCCAGTACTTC. It specifies CASTRRLQETQYF.

The chain couples TRBV7-9 to TRBJ1-4; no definite D call. There are 11 residues in the CDR3. From germline, CDR1 is SEHNR and CDR2 FQNEAQ (reference sequence). Trimming took off 8 bases at V and 5 bases at J, with 6 bases between the two ends. For the CDR3, the DNA is TGTGCCAGCGCTGAAAATGAAAAACTGTTTTTT. Protein: CASAENEKLFF.

The DNA for the CDR3 is TGTGCCAGCAGTTTATACTCAGGGTCCGGCGTCGGGTTAGCCTACGAGCAGTACTTC. Residues: CASSLYSGSGVGLAYEQYF. The V call is TRBV27, the J call TRBJ2-7; possibly TRBD1 for D (5 bases). With 1 base removed from V and 2 bases from J, the gap between germline ends came to 24 bases. Germline lookup yields CDR1 MNHEY and CDR2 SMNVEV (reference sequence). There are 19 residues in the CDR3.

The rearrangement links TRBV5-6 to TRBJ1-1, with 12 bases fitting TRBD1. Per germline, CDR1 SGHDT and CDR2 YYEEEE. The CDR3 spans 12 residues. The V gene end was trimmed by 4 bases and the J gene end by 10 bases; junction bases not matched to a gene: 2. This CDR3 is CASSPGQGAAFF. Written as DNA, the CDR3 is TGTGCCAGCAGCCCGGGACAGGGGGCAGCTTTCTTT.

This chain joins TRBV27 and TRBJ2-1; perhaps D is TRBD1 or TRBD2 (6 bases each). The V end lost 5 bases, the J end lost 15 bases, and 17 bases lay between the germline ends. Germline V gene lookup returns CDR1 MNHEY and CDR2 SMNVEV (reference sequence). The CDR3 has 12 amino acids. This chain's CDR3 is CASSPLGGLPFF. The CDR3 bases are TGTGCCAGCAGTCCACTAGGGGGGCTCCCGTTCTTC.

This chain connects TRBV9 to TRBJ1-1; no definite D call. In germline, CDR1 is SGDLS, CDR2 YYNGEE. Trimming took 3 bases from V and 3 from J, leaving 24 bases between them. The CDR3 runs to 18 residues. CDR3 sequence reads: CASSAPPSSLYLDTEAFF. In nucleotides, the CDR3 is TGTGCCAGCAGCGCGCCCCCGAGTTCCCTCTATTTGGACACTGAAGCTTTCTTT.

Here the CDR3 reads CASSLVGYTGELFF. The DNA of the CDR3 is TGTGCCAGCAGTTTGGTCGGATACACCGGGGAGCTGTTTTTT. The chain links TRBV27 to TRBJ2-2, with D hard to call. The CDR3 sequence is 14 residues long. The germline V and J ends were trimmed by 3 bases and 3 bases, with 8 bases remaining between them. The germline V gene has CDR1 MNHEY and CDR2 SMNVEV (reference sequence).

There are a few counts of this clone. The J gene is TRBJ2-7, the V gene TRBV7-8; D gene unclear. Germline V CDR1 and CDR2: SGHVS, FQNEAQ. The CDR3 extends over 15 amino acids. V lost 5 bases, J lost 4 bases, and 18 bases lay in between. CDR3 nucleotides: TGTGCCAGCAGCATAGAAGCAAGTTCCCTGTACGAGCAGTACTTC. Protein sequence: CASSIEASSLYEQYF.

The genes are TRBV6-1 and TRBJ2-3; 7 nucleotides match TRBD1. The CDR3 totals 18 residues. The germline V gene has CDR1 MNHNS and CDR2 SASEGT. V gave up 1 base and J gave up 2 bases; unmatched junction bases: 12. This chain's CDR3 is CASSEEYRQGWNTDTQYF. Here the CDR3 DNA reads TGTGCCAGCAGTGAAGAATACCGACAGGGATGGAACACAGATACGCAGTATTTT.

The chain couples TRBV30 to TRBJ1-2; TRBD1 aligns across 9 bases. The CDR3 consists of 14 residues. Trimming took 0 bases from V and 3 from J; bases not matched to a gene: 2. Per germline, CDR1 GTSNPN and CDR2 SVGIG (reference sequence). The CDR3: CAWSVGTGYYGYTF. CDR3 sequence (DNA): TGTGCCTGGAGTGTCGGGACAGGGTACTATGGCTACACCTTC.

This rearrangement joins TRBV4-1 to TRBJ2-7; TRBD2 aligns across 7 bases. The J segment lost 5 bases and the V segment lost 3 bases, leaving 1 base of the junction unmatched. The CDR3 runs to 12 residues. CDR1 is MGHRA and CDR2 is YSYEKL in the germline V gene. CDR3 coding DNA: TGCGCCAGCAGCCAGGGAGGGCACGAGCAGTACTTC. Translated: CASSQGGHEQYF.

The chain has TRBV7-9 and TRBJ2-7; unclear D gene. The germline gives CDR1 SEHNR, CDR2 FQNEAQ (reference sequence). The V and J ends lost 5 bases and 1 base respectively, with 9 bases between them. The CDR3 loop spans 13 amino acids. The CDR3 sequence is CASSGITSYEQYF. DNA of the CDR3: TGTGCCAGCAGCGGAATCACTTCCTACGAGCAGTACTTC.

This chain connects TRBV19 to TRBJ1-6, with 8 bases fitting TRBD1. Losses at the gene ends were 10 bases for V and 8 bases for J; bases not matched to a gene: 7. This CDR3 has 13 amino acids. The V gene's germline CDR1 is LNHDA and CDR2 SQIVND (reference sequence). The DNA for the CDR3 is TGTGCCACCAGCCAGGGGGCATATTCACCCCTCCACTTT. This translates into CATSQGAYSPLHF.

J is TRBJ2-5 and V is TRBV28, with no clear D. Germline V CDR1 and CDR2: MDHEN, SYDVKM. This CDR3 spans 17 amino acids. V was cut by 3 bases and J by 7 bases, with 24 bases left in between. CDR3 protein: CASSFFGDALEDRTQYF. The DNA of the CDR3 is TGTGCCAGCAGTTTTTTTGGTGACGCGCTCGAAGATCGGACCCAGTACTTC.

This rearrangement joins TRBV13 to TRBJ2-7; D possibly corresponds to TRBD1 (6 bases). The CDR3 is 12 residues long. Trimming removed 5 bases from V and 5 bases from J, with 10 bases in between. From germline, CDR1 is PRHDT and CDR2 FYEKMQ (reference sequence). The CDR3: CASSPRQDEQYF. The CDR3, as DNA: TGTGCCAGCAGCCCTAGACAGGACGAGCAGTACTTC.

The rearrangement links TRBV6-5 to TRBJ2-2; the D gene is possibly TRBD2 (5 bases). In germline, CDR1 is MNHEY, CDR2 SVGAGI. Trimming stripped 0 bases from V and 1 base from J, with 6 bases between. CDR3 length: 15 amino acids. This chain's CDR3 is CASSYSEGNTGELFF. The CDR3 coding sequence is TGTGCCAGCAGTTACTCAGAGGGGAACACCGGGGAGCTGTTTTTT.

This chain uses TRBV15 with TRBJ1-3; no clear D. CDR3 length equals 16 residues. V lost 8 bases, J lost 0 bases, and 17 bases lay in between. The germline V gene has CDR1 LNHNV and CDR2 YYDKDF (reference sequence). CDR3 region: CATASPEQISGNTIYF. DNA for the CDR3: TGTGCCACCGCCTCCCCCGAGCAGATCTCTGGAAACACCATATATTTT.

This clone occurred once. The chain couples TRBV28 to TRBJ2-5, with unresolved D. The J call is doubtful: the DNA matches TRBJ2-7 better. This CDR3 is 15 amino acids long. Germline CDR1 reads MDHEN; CDR2 reads SYDVKM. CDR3: CASSSPYQDTYEQYF. CDR3 in DNA: TGTGCCAGCAGTTCCCCGTATCAGGATACCTACGAGCAGTACTTC.

The chain links TRBV5-1 to TRBJ2-5; 11 bases fit TRBD2. Germline CDR1 and CDR2: SGHRS and YFSETQ. V dropped 2 bases and J dropped 2; count of bases not matched to a gene: 8. The CDR3 is 17 residues long. The CDR3 bases are TGCGCCAGCAGCTTCCCTAGCGGGACTAGCGGTCAAGAGACCCAGTACTTC. It encodes CASSFPSGTSGQETQYF.

This rearrangement joins TRBV6-6 to TRBJ1-4; D gene uncertain. CDR1 and CDR2 from the germline V gene are MNHNY and SVGAGI (reference sequence). CDR3 size: 14 residues. The V gene lost 6 bases and the J gene lost 2 bases, with 10 bases spanning the gap. Here the CDR3 reads CASSELGTNEKLFF. The DNA of the CDR3 is TGTGCCAGCAGCGAACTTGGGACTAATGAAAAACTGTTTTTT.

This clone was picked up one time. The V gene is TRBV27, the J gene TRBJ1-1; D uncertain. The CDR3 runs to 14 residues. The germline V gene encodes CDR1 MNHEY and CDR2 SMNVEV (reference sequence). Trimming took 3 bases from V and 1 from J, leaving 9 bases between them. CDR3 loop: CASSFQQTNTEAFF. In DNA, the CDR3 is TGTGCCAGCAGTTTTCAGCAGACGAACACTGAAGCTTTCTTT.

With regard to this clone: This sample includes further DNA sequences coding for the same CDR3. The V call is TRBV27, the J call TRBJ2-1; no firm D call. The germline CDR1 and CDR2 sequences are MNHEY and SMNVEV (reference sequence). The CDR3 spans 14 residues. V was trimmed by 7 bases and J by 0 bases, leaving 10 bases between them. The CDR3 loop is CASKAGVSYNEQFF. The CDR3 region has the DNA TGTGCCAGCAAGGCAGGAGTCTCCTACAATGAGCAGTTCTTC.

This clone was detected once. This chain links TRBV11-2 with TRBJ2-7; no reliable D call. Germline V gives CDR1 SGHAT, CDR2 FQNNGV. Trimming took off 3 bases at V and 3 bases at J, with 9 bases between the two ends. This CDR3 is built from 13 residues. CDR3 in amino acids: CASSFMPGYEQYF. CDR3 bases: TGTGCCAGCAGCTTTATGCCGGGCTACGAGCAGTACTTC.

The J gene is TRBJ1-5, the V gene TRBV7-9; D is ambiguous. Germline CDR1 SEHNR, CDR2 FQNEAQ (reference sequence). Trimming removed 5 bases at V and 0 bases at J, with 14 bases between. The CDR3 is 16 residues long. Here the CDR3 DNA reads TGTGCCAGCAGCCAGGCGGGAGGTGTTAGCAATCAGCCCCAGCATTTT. Translated: CASSQAGGVSNQPQHF. The entire variable domain, with the rest obtained from reference TRBV7-9 and TRBJ1-5, is as follows: DTGVSQNPRHKITKRGQNVTFRCDPISEHNRLYWYRQTLGQGPEFLTYFQNEAQLEKSRLLSDRFSAERPKGSFSTLEIQRTEQGDSAMYLCASSQAGGVSNQPQHFGDGTRLSIL.

The rearrangement links TRBV5-4 to TRBJ1-3; unclear D gene. CDR3 length: 13 residues. The germline V and J ends were trimmed by 1 base and 4 bases, with 6 bases remaining between them. Germline loops: CDR1 SGHNT, CDR2 YYREEE (reference sequence). CDR3 loop: CASSLTPGNTIYF. For the CDR3, the DNA is TGTGCCAGCAGCTTGACCCCGGGAAACACCATATATTTT.